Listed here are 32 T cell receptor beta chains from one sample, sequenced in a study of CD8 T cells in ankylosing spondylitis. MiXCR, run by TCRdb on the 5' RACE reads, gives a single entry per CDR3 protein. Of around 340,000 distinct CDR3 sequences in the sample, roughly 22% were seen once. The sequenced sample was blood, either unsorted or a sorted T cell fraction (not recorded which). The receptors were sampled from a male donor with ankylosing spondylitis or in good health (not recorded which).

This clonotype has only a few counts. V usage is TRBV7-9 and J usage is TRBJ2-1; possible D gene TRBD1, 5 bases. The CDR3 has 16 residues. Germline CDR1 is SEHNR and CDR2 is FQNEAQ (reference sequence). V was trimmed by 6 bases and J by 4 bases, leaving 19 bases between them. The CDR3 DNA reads TGTGCCAGCAGTCCCGTCGGGCAGGGAAGGTACAATGAGCAGTTCTTC. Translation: CASSPVGQGRYNEQFF.

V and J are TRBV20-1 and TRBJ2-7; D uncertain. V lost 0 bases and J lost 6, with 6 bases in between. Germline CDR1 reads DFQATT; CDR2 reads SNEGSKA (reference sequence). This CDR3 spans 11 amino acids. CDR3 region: CSARDASEQYF. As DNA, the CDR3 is TGCAGTGCTAGAGATGCCTCCGAGCAGTACTTC.

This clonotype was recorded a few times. DNA of the CDR3: TGCAGTGCTGGCCCGGGACAGCCAGTCGTAGCCCAACAGCCCCAGCATTTT. Translated: CSAGPGQPVVAQQPQHF. This chain connects TRBV20-1 to TRBJ1-5; 7 positions match TRBD1. The CDR3 runs 17 residues. With 5 bases clipped from V and 7 bases from J, the junction kept 20 bases outside the gene matches. Germline CDR1 and CDR2: DFQATT and SNEGSKA (reference sequence).

The CDR3 nucleotides are TGCAGTGCTAGAGATGGGTACGAGCAGTACTTC. It codes for CSARDGYEQYF. This rearrangement joins TRBV20-1 to TRBJ2-7; no firm D call. The CDR3 extends over 11 amino acids. Trimming stripped 0 bases from V and 4 bases from J, with 4 bases between. Germline values: CDR1 DFQATT, CDR2 SNEGSKA (reference sequence).

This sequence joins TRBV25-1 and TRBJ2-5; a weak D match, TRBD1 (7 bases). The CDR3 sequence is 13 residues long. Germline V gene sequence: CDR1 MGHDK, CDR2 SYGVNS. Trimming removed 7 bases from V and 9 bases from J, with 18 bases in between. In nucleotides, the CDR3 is TGTGCCAGCACTCAGGGGGGTCCGGGGGCCCAGTACTTC. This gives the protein CASTQGGPGAQYF.

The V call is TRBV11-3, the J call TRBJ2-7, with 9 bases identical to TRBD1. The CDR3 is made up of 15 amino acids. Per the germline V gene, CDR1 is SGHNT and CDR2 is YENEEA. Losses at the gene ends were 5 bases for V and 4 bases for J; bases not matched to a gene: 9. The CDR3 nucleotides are TGTGCCAGCAGCAAAGGGACAGGGTTTACGTACGAGCAGTACTTC. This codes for CASSKGTGFTYEQYF.

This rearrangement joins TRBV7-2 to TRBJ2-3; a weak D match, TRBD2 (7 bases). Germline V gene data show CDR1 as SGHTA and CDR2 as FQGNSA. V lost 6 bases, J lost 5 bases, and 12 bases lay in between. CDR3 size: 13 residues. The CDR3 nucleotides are TGTGCCAGCAGGGAGGGGGGGGTAGATACGCAGTATTTT. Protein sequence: CASREGGVDTQYF.

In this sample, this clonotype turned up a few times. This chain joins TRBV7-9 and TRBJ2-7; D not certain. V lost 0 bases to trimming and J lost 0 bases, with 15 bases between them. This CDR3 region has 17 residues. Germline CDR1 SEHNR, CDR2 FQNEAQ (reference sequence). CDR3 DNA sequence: TGTGCCAGCAGCTTAGCCCAGTTGGGCATCTACTCCTACGAGCAGTACTTC. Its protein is CASSLAQLGIYSYEQYF.

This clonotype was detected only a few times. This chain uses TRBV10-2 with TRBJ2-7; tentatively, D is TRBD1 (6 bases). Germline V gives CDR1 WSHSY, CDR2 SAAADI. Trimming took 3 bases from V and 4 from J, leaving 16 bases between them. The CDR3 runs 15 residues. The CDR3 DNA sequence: TGCGCCAGCAGTGATCGTGGGCAGGGGATTTACGAGCAGTACTTC. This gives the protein CASSDRGQGIYEQYF.

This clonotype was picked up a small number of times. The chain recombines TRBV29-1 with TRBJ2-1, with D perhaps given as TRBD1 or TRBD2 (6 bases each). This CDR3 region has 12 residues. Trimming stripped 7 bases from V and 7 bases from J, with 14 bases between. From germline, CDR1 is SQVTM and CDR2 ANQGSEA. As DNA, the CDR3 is TGCAGCGACGCACTAGGGGGGAATGAGCAGTTCTTC. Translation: CSDALGGNEQFF.

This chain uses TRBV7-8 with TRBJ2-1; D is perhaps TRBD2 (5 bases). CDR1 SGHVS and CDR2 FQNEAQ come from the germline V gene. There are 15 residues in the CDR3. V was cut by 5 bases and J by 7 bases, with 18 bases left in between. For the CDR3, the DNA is TGTGCCAGCAGCCACTCGGGTCTAGCAACGAATGAGCAGTTCTTC. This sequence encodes CASSHSGLATNEQFF.

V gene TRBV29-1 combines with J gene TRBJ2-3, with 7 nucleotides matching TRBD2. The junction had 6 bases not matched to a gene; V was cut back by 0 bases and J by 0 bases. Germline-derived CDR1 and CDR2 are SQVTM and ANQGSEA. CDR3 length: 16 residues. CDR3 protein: CSVEDRGGPSTDTQYF. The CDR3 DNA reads TGCAGCGTTGAAGATCGGGGAGGGCCCAGCACAGATACGCAGTATTTT.

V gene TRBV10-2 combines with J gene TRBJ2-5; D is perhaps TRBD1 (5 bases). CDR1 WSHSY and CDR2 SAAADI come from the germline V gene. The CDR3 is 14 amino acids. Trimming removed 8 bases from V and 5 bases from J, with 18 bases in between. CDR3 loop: CASSLAQPGETQYF. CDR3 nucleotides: TGCGCCAGCTCCCTTGCCCAACCAGGGGAGACCCAGTACTTC.

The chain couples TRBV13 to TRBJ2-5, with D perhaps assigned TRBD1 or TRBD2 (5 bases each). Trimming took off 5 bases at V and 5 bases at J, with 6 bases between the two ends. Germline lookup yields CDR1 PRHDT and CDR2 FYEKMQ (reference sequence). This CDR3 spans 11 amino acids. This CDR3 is CASSRDETQYF. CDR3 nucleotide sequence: TGTGCCAGCAGCCGGGACGAGACCCAGTACTTC.

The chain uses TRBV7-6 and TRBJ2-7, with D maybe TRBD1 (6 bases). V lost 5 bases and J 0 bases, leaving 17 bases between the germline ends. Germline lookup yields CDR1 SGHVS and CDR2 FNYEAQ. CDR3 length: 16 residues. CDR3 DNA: TGTGCCAGCAGCCCCGAGACCGGGACAAACTCCTACGAGCAGTACTTC. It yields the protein CASSPETGTNSYEQYF.

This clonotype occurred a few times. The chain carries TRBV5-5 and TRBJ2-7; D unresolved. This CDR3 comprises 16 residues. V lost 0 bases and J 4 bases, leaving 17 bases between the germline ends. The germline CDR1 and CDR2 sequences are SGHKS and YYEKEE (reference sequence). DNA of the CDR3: TGTGCCAGCAGCTTGGGTAAGGAGAGTTTCGGGTACGAGCAGTACTTC. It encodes CASSLGKESFGYEQYF.

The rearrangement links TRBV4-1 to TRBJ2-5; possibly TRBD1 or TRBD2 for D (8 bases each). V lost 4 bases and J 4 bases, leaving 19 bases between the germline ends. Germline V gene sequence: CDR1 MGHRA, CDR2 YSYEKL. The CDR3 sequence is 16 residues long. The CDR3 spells CASSPREGQAAETQYF. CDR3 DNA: TGCGCCAGCAGCCCACGGGAGGGACAGGCGGCAGAGACCCAGTACTTC.

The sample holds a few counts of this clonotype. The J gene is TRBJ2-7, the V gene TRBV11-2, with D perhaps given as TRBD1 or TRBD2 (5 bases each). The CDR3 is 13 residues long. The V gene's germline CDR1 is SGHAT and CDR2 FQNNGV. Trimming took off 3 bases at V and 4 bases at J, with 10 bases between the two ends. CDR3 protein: CASSFGDGYEQYF. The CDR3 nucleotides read TGTGCCAGCAGCTTCGGGGACGGGTACGAGCAGTACTTC. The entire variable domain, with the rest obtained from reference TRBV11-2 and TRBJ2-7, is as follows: EAGVAQSPRYKIIEKRQSVAFWCNPISGHATLYWYQQILGQGPKLLIQFQNNGVVDDSQLPKDRFSAERLKGVDSTLKIQPAKLEDSAVYLCASSFGDGYEQYFGPGTRLTVT.

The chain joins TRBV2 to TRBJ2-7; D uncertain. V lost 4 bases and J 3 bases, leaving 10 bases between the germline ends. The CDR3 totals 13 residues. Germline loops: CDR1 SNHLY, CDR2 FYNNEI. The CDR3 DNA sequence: TGTGCCAGCAGTGTTCTGAAGATCTACGAGCAGTACTTC. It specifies CASSVLKIYEQYF.

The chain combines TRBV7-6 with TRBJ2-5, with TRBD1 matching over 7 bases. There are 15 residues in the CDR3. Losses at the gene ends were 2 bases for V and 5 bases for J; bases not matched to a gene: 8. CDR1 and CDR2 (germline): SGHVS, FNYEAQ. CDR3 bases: TGTGCCAGCAGCTTATTGACAGGGTCGGTTGAGACCCAGTACTTC. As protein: CASSLLTGSVETQYF. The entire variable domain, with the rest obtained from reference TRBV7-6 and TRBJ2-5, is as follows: GAGVSQSPRYKVTKRGQDVALRCDPISGHVSLYWYRQALGQGPEFLTYFNYEAQQDKSGLPNDRFSAERPEGSISTLTIQRTEQRDSAMYRCASSLLTGSVETQYFGPGTRLLVL.

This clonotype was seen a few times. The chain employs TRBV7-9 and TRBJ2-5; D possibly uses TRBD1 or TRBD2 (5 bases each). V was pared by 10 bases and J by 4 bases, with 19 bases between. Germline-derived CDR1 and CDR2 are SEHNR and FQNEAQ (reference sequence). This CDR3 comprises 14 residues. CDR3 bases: TGTGCCACCAAAGAGGGGCCGGCGGGAGAGACCCAGTACTTC. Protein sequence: CATKEGPAGETQYF.

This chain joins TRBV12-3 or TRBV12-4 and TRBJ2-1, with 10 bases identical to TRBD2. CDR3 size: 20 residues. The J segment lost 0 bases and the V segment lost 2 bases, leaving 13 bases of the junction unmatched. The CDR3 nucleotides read TGTGCCAGCAGTTTACTTCTGGGTAGCGGGGGGTCCAGCTCCTACAATGAGCAGTTCTTC. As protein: CASSLLLGSGGSSSYNEQFF.

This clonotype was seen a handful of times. CDR3 DNA: TGTGCCAGCAGCTTATTTGGGGACACCAATGAGCAGTTCTTC. Translating gives CASSLFGDTNEQFF. The chain carries TRBV7-8 and TRBJ2-1; possibly TRBD1 for D (6 bases). This CDR3 comprises 14 residues. CDR1 is SGHVS, CDR2 FQNEAQ, per germline. Trimming stripped 2 bases from V and 6 bases from J, with 11 bases between.

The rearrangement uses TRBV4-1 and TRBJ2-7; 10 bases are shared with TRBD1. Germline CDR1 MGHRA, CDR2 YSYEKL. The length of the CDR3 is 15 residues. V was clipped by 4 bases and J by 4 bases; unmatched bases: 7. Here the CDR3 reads CASSRQTGGAYEQYF. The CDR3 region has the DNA TGCGCCAGCAGCCGGCAGACAGGGGGCGCTTACGAGCAGTACTTC.

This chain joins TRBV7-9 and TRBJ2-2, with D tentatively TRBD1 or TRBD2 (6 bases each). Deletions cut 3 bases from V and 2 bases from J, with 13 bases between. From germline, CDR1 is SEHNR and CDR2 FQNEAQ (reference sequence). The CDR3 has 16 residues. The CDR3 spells CASSFGGGLNTGELFF. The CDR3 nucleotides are TGTGCCAGCAGCTTCGGGGGCGGCCTCAACACCGGGGAGCTGTTTTTT. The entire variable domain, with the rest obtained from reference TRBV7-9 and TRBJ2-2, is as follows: DTGVSQNPRHKITKRGQNVTFRCDPISEHNRLYWYRQTLGQGPEFLTYFQNEAQLEKSRLLSDRFSAERPKGSFSTLEIQRTEQGDSAMYLCASSFGGGLNTGELFFGEGSRLTVL.

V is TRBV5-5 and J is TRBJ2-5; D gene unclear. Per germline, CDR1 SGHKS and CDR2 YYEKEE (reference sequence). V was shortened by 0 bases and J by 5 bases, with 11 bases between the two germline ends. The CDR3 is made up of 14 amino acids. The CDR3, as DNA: TGTGCCAGCAGCTTGGTCGCCCTGGAGGAGACCCAGTACTTC. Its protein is CASSLVALEETQYF.

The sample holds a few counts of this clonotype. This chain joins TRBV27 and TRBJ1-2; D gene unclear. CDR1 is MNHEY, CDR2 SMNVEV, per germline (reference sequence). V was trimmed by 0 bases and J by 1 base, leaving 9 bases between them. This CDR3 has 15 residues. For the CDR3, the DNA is TGTGCCAGCAGTTTATCGTTCGGTTTTAACTATGGCTACACCTTC. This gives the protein CASSLSFGFNYGYTF.

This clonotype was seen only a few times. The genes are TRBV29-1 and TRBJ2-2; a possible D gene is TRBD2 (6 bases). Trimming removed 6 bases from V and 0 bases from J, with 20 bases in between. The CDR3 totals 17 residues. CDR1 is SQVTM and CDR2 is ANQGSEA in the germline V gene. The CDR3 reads CSVGGRFGVPNTGELFF. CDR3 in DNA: TGCAGCGTGGGGGGTCGTTTCGGGGTCCCGAACACCGGGGAGCTGTTTTTT.

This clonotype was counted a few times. The CDR3 sequence: CASTLGPDGDEQFF. The CDR3 DNA sequence: TGTGCCAGCACCCTTGGGCCCGACGGCGATGAGCAGTTCTTC. The chain combines TRBV12-3 or TRBV12-4 with TRBJ2-1; D is unclear. Trimming removed 7 bases at V and 8 bases at J, with 18 bases between. The CDR3 sequence is 14 residues long.

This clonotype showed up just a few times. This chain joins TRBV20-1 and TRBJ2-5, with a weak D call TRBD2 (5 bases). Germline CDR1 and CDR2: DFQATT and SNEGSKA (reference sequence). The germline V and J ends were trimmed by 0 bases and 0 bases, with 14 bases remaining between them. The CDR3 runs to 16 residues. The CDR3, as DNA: TGCAGTGCTAGAGATGAGAGAGGGCCGGACCAAGAGACCCAGTACTTC. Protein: CSARDERGPDQETQYF.

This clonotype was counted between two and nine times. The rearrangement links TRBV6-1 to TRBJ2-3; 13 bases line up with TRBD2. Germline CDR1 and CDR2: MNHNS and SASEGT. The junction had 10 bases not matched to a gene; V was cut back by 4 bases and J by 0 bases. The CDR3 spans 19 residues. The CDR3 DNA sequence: TGTGCCAGCAGTGGGCAATCGACTAGCGGGGGGACTAGCACAGATACGCAGTATTTT. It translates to CASSGQSTSGGTSTDTQYF.

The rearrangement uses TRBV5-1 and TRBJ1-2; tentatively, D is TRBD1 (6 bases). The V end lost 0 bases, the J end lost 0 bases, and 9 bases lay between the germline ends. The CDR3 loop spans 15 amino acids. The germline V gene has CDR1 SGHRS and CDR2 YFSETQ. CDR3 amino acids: CASSLGGTTNYGYTF. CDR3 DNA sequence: TGCGCCAGCAGCTTGGGGGGGACAACTAACTATGGCTACACCTTC. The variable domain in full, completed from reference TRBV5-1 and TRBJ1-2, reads KAGVTQTPRYLIKTRGQQVTLSCSPISGHRSVSWYQQTPGQGLQFLFEYFSETQRNKGNFPGRFSGRQFSNSRSEMNVSTLELGDSALYLCASSLGGTTNYGYTFGSGTRLTVV.